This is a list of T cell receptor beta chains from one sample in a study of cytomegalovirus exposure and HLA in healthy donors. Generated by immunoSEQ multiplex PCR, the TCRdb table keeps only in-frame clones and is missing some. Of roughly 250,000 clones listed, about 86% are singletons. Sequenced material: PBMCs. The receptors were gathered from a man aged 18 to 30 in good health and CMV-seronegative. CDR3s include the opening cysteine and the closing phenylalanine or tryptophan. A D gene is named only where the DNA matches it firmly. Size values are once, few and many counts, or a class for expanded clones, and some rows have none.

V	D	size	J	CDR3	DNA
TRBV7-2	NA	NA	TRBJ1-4	CASSPGMGRKLFF	TGTGCCAGCAGCCCAGGTATGGGGAGGAAACTGTTTTTT
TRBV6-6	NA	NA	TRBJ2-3	CASSYSQNTNTQYF	TGTGCCAGCAGTTACTCCCAGAACACAAATACGCAGTATTTT
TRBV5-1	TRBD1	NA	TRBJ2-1	CASSESGGWEQFF	TGCGCCAGCAGCGAGTCAGGGGGCTGGGAGCAGTTCTTC
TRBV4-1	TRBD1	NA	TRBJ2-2	CASSQAVKGGRNTGELFF	TGCGCCAGCAGCCAAGCGGTTAAAGGGGGCCGGAACACCGGGGAGCTGTTTTTT
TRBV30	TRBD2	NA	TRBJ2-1	CAWAPGLANEQFF	TGTGCCTGGGCCCCGGGACTAGCGAATGAGCAGTTCTTC
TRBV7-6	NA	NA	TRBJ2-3	CASSYTSGALSTDTQYF	TGTGCCAGCAGCTACACAAGTGGGGCCCTGAGCACAGATACGCAGTATTTT
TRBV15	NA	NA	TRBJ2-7	CATSRQVSYEQYF	TGTGCCACCAGCAGACAGGTCTCCTACGAGCAGTACTTC
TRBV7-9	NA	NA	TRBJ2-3	CASISSGDTQYF	TGTGCCAGCATATCCTCAGGGGATACGCAGTATTTT
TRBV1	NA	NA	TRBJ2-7	CTSSQDVLVDSYEQYF	TGCACCAGCAGCCAAGATGTACTAGTTGACTCCTACGAGCAGTACTTC
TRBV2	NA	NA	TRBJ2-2	CASSVGLSGTGELFF	TGTGCCAGCAGTGTCGGACTCTCGGGCACCGGGGAGCTGTTTTTT
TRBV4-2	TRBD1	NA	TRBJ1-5	CASSQDLPGQGGQPQHF	TGTGCCAGCAGCCAAGACCTACCAGGACAGGGTGGACAGCCCCAGCATTTT
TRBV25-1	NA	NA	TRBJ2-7	CASSGAAGVGRYEQYF	TGTGCCAGCTCCGGCGCGGCAGGGGTGGGGAGATACGAGCAGTACTTC
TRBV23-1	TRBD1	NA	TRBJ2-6	CASSLRCPDRVLGANVLTF	TGCGCCAGCAGTCTCAGGTGCCCGGACAGGGTGCTTGGGGCCAACGTCCTGACTTTC
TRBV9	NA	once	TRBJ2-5	CASSPAGGQETQYF	TGTGCCAGCAGCCCAGCGGGCGGACAAGAGACCCAGTACTTC
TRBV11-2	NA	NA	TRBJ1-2	CASSLVVEGGYTF	TGTGCCAGCAGCTTAGTGGTGGAGGGTGGCTACACCTTC
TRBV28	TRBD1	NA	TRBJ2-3	CASTSTHRGYLDTQYF	TGTGCCAGCACCTCAACCCACAGGGGGTACTTAGATACGCAGTATTTT
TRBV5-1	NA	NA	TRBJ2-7	CASSFPDRFYEQYF	TGCGCCAGCAGCTTTCCCGACAGGTTCTACGAGCAGTACTTC
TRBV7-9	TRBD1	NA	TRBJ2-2	CASSQEGTGVATGELFF	TGTGCCAGCAGCCAGGAGGGGACAGGGGTTGCCACCGGGGAGCTGTTTTTT
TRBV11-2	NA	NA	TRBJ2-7	CASSLDPGPYEQYF	TGTGCCAGCAGCTTAGACCCAGGCCCCTACGAGCAGTACTTC
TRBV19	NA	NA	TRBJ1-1	CASSIYSATEAFF	TGTGCCAGTAGTATTTATAGTGCCACTGAAGCTTTCTTT
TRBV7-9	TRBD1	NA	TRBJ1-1	CASSLPRDRQNTEAFF	TGTGCCAGCAGCCTACCCCGGGACAGGCAAAACACTGAAGCTTTCTTT
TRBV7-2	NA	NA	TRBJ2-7	CASSPRAAGYEQYF	TGTGCCAGCAGCCCGAGGGCGGCAGGCTACGAGCAGTACTTC
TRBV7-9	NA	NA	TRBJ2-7	CASKQSAGIYEQYF	TGTGCCAGCAAACAGTCGGCGGGAATCTACGAGCAGTACTTC
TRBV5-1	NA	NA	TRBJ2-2	CASSYSGTGELFF	TGCGCCAGCAGCTATAGCGGAACCGGGGAGCTGTTTTTT
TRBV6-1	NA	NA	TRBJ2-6	CASSEEGAGANVLTF	TGTGCCAGCAGTGAAGAGGGGGCTGGGGCCAACGTCCTGACTTTC
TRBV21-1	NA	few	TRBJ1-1	CARTPTGMNTEAFF	TGTGCCAGGACGCCGACAGGGATGAACACTGAAGCTTTCTTT
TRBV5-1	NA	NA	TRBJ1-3	CASSLQGTGNTIYF	TGCGCCAGCAGCTTGCAGGGGACTGGAAACACCATATATTTT
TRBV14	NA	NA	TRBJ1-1	CASSLRRGWYTEAFF	TGTGCCAGCAGCCTACGACGGGGTTGGTACACTGAAGCTTTCTTT
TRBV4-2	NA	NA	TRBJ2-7	CASSQDGPSAYEQYF	TGTGCCAGCAGCCAAGATGGGCCTTCAGCCTACGAGCAGTACTTC
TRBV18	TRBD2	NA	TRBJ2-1	CASSRSGVSNEQFF	TGTGCCAGCTCACGTAGCGGGGTCTCAAATGAGCAGTTCTTC
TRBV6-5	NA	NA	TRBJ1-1	CASSREMNTEAFF	TGTGCCAGCAGTCGAGAAATGAACACTGAAGCTTTCTTT
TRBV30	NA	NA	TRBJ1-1	CACDGGGSEAFF	TGTGCCTGCGACGGGGGAGGGTCTGAAGCTTTCTTT
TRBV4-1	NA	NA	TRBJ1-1	CASSQDARAGNTEAFF	TGCGCCAGCAGCCAAGATGCGAGGGCGGGGAACACTGAAGCTTTCTTT
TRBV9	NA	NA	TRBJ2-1	CASSVGGINEQFF	TGTGCCAGCAGCGTAGGAGGGATTAATGAGCAGTTCTTC
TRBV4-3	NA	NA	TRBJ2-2	CASSQVFWGLNTGELFF	TGCGCCAGCAGCCAAGTTTTTTGGGGGCTGAACACCGGGGAGCTGTTTTTT
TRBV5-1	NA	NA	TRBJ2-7	CASSLGGTYSYEQYF	TGCGCCAGCAGCTTGGGTGGGACATACTCCTACGAGCAGTACTTC
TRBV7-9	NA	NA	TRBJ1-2	CASSLIAGYYGYTF	TGTGCCAGCAGCTTAATCGCAGGCTACTATGGCTACACCTTC
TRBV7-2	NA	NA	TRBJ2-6	CASSLVWQISGANVLTF	TGTGCCAGCAGCTTAGTCTGGCAGATCTCTGGGGCCAACGTCCTGACTTTC
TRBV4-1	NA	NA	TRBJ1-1	CASSQGGGRTFEAFF	TGCGCCAGCAGCCAAGGCGGAGGCCGGACCTTCGAAGCTTTCTTT
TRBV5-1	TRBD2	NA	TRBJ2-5	CASSPGLAKETQYF	TGCGCCAGCAGCCCGGGACTAGCGAAAGAGACCCAGTACTTC